The 3 T cell receptor beta chains given below trace back to one sample, sequenced in a study of T cell responses to AZD1222 COVID-19 vaccine. Clones were read by immunoSEQ multiplex PCR, and TCRdb kept only the in-frame ones, dropping some. This table holds some 200,000 clones, about 92% found once. The input for sequencing was peripheral blood, taken on day 0 of MenACWY control vaccination. The receptors originated from an adult in good health.

The gene calls are TRBV15 and TRBJ1-4, with D unclear. Germline V gives CDR1 LNHNV, CDR2 YYDKDF (reference sequence). Trimming stripped 0 bases from V and 12 bases from J, with 14 bases between. The length of the CDR3 is 14 residues. In DNA, the CDR3 is TGTGCCACCAGCAGAGATTTGGGTAGTGGGGAACTGTTTTTT. This translates into CATSRDLGSGELFF.

The chain joins TRBV5-1 to TRBJ2-5; D is uncertain. Trimming stripped 4 bases from V and 4 bases from J, with 5 bases between. This CDR3 spans 11 amino acids. Germline V gives CDR1 SGHRS, CDR2 YFSETQ. The CDR3 bases are TGCGCCAGCAGCCCGGGAGAGACCCAGTACTTC. Protein sequence: CASSPGETQYF.

V is TRBV7-9 and J is TRBJ1-6; no firm D call. The ends were cut back, 1 base at V and 7 bases at J, with 2 bases in the middle. The CDR3 runs 12 residues. Germline CDR1 and CDR2: SEHNR and FQNEAQ (reference sequence). The CDR3 coding sequence is TGTGCCAGCAGCTTAGAAAATTCACCCCTCCACTTT. This translates into CASSLENSPLHF.